These 13 T cell receptor beta chains were sequenced from one sample in a study of technical replicates of blood from several donors. Sequencing was performed with immunoSEQ multiplex PCR; in TCRdb, only in-frame clones are kept and a portion is missing. The data show about 88,000 clones, less than 95% seen once. Sequencing was carried out using T cells isolated from PBMCs. The receptors stem from a human donor in good health.

V usage is TRBV5-1 and J usage is TRBJ1-1; D gene ambiguous. Germline loops: CDR1 SGHRS, CDR2 YFSETQ. The CDR3 loop spans 15 amino acids. V was trimmed by 0 bases and J by 2 bases, leaving 11 bases between them. The CDR3 nucleotides read TGCGCCAGCAGCTTGGCCGGGTTTGGCAACACTGAAGCTTTCTTT. Protein: CASSLAGFGNTEAFF.

V gene TRBV6-1 combines with J gene TRBJ2-1, with D possibly being TRBD2 (5 bases). V was pared by 4 bases and J by 0 bases, with 16 bases between. The CDR3 is 17 residues long. In germline, CDR1 is MNHNS, CDR2 SASEGT. The CDR3 protein is CASSASTGAGSYNEQFF. CDR3 nucleotides: TGTGCCAGCAGTGCCTCGACTGGCGCGGGCTCCTACAATGAGCAGTTCTTC.

This rearrangement joins TRBV9 to TRBJ2-5, with a weak D call TRBD2 (5 bases). The CDR3 extends over 15 amino acids. V lost 0 bases and J 2 bases, leaving 11 bases between the germline ends. CDR1 and CDR2 (germline): SGDLS, YYNGEE. The CDR3 loop is CASSVVITGQETQYF. CDR3 sequence (DNA): TGTGCCAGCAGCGTAGTTATCACGGGACAAGAGACCCAGTACTTC.

In the case of this clone: Different DNA sequences within this sample yield the same CDR3. The chain joins TRBV5-1 to TRBJ1-2; TRBD1 is a possible D gene (6 bases). The CDR3 totals 13 residues. The germline CDR1 and CDR2 sequences are SGHRS and YFSETQ. V lost 2 bases to trimming and J lost 3 bases, with 8 bases between them. CDR3 bases: TGCGCCAGCAGCTTACCAGGGGACTATGGCTACACCTTC. The encoded protein is CASSLPGDYGYTF.

This clone was observed a single time. The chain carries TRBV5-6 and TRBJ2-7; D perhaps matches TRBD1 (5 bases). V dropped 2 bases and J dropped 6 bases, with 12 bases sitting between them. In germline, CDR1 is SGHDT, CDR2 YYEEEE. The CDR3 consists of 13 residues. The CDR3 nucleotides read TGTGCCAGCAGCTTCAACCAGGGCTCCGAGCAGTACTTC. Its translation is CASSFNQGSEQYF. Combining the CDR3 with reference TRBV5-6 and TRBJ2-7 gives the whole variable domain DAGVTQSPTHLIKTRGQQVTLRCSPKSGHDTVSWYQQALGQGPQFIFQYYEEEERQRGNFPDRFSGHQFPNYSSELNVNALLLGDSALYLCASSFNQGSEQYFGPGTRLTVT.

The J gene is TRBJ2-4, the V gene TRBV5-1, with 7 bases aligning to TRBD2. The germline V gene has CDR1 SGHRS and CDR2 YFSETQ. The CDR3 length is 17 residues. With V trimmed by 8 bases and J by 5 bases, 19 bases remained unmatched. CDR3 loop: CARPLGDEGGLENIQYF. CDR3 coding DNA: TGCGCCAGACCCTTGGGGGATGAGGGAGGGTTGGAAAACATTCAGTACTTC. Using reference TRBV5-1 and TRBJ2-4 for the parts outside the CDR3, the full variable domain is KAGVTQTPRYLIKTRGQQVTLSCSPISGHRSVSWYQQTPGQGLQFLFEYFSETQRNKGNFPGRFSGRQFSNSRSEMNVSTLELGDSALYLCARPLGDEGGLENIQYFGAGTRLSVL.

The chain combines TRBV7-6 with TRBJ1-3, with TRBD1 identical over 7 bases. The CDR3 contains 16 residues. Germline-derived CDR1 and CDR2 are SGHVS and FNYEAQ. Unmatched junction bases numbered 6, after V lost 4 bases and J lost 0 bases. The CDR3 region is CASSSRQGGSGNTIYF. The CDR3 coding sequence is TGTGCCAGCAGCTCACGACAGGGAGGCTCTGGAAACACCATATATTTT.

The chain carries TRBV5-1 and TRBJ2-7; TRBD1 agrees at 8 bases. The ends lost 0 bases at V and 5 bases at J; junction bases unmatched: 13. CDR3 size: 17 residues. CDR1 and CDR2 from the germline V gene are SGHRS and YFSETQ. CDR3 in DNA: TGCGCCAGCAGCTTGGATGTGGGCGAGGCAGGGGGCAACGAGCAGTACTTC. It specifies CASSLDVGEAGGNEQYF.

The chain uses TRBV2 and TRBJ2-3; 8 positions match TRBD1. V trimming: 5 bases; J trimming: 6 bases; junction bases outside the gene matches: 7. Germline V gene data show CDR1 as SNHLY and CDR2 as FYNNEI. This CDR3 region has 14 residues. In DNA, the CDR3 is TGTGCCAGCAGTATCTTAACAGGGGGGGATACGCAGTATTTT. It encodes CASSILTGGDTQYF.

The chain couples TRBV5-1 to TRBJ2-7, with D perhaps matching TRBD2 (5 bases). CDR3 length: 14 amino acids. Germline values: CDR1 SGHRS, CDR2 YFSETQ. Trimming removed 2 bases from V and 3 bases from J, with 12 bases in between. The CDR3 reads CASSFVGKDYEQYF. Here the CDR3 DNA reads TGCGCCAGCAGCTTTGTCGGGAAAGACTACGAGCAGTACTTC.

This chain links TRBV7-3 with TRBJ2-3; TRBD2 aligns across 11 bases. Trimming removed 5 bases from V and 1 base from J; junction bases left unmatched: 5. This CDR3 spans 16 amino acids. Germline lookup yields CDR1 SGHTA and CDR2 FQGTGA. CDR3 sequence: CASSPSLAGGTDTQYF. CDR3 bases: TGTGCCAGCAGCCCCTCACTAGCGGGGGGCACAGATACGCAGTATTTT. The full variable domain, completed using reference TRBV7-3 and TRBJ2-3, is GAGVSQTPSNKVTEKGKYVELRCDPISGHTALYWYRQSLGQGPEFLIYFQGTGAADDSGLPNDRFFAVRPEGSVSTLKIQRTERGDSAVYLCASSPSLAGGTDTQYFGPGTRLTVL.

In this sample, this clone turned up once. The chain combines TRBV5-4 with TRBJ2-1; TRBD2 matches 13 bases. The CDR3 extends over 17 amino acids. Trimming took 4 bases from V and 7 from J; bases not matched to a gene: 11. The germline V gene has CDR1 SGHNT and CDR2 YYREEE (reference sequence). CDR3 amino acids: CASSILAGGPFRNEQFF. The CDR3 nucleotides are TGTGCCAGCAGCATACTAGCGGGAGGGCCCTTCAGGAATGAGCAGTTCTTC.

The V gene is TRBV27, the J gene TRBJ2-3; 7 bases line up with TRBD2. The CDR3 covers 17 residues. Per germline, CDR1 MNHEY and CDR2 SMNVEV (reference sequence). With 5 bases clipped from V and 4 bases from J, the junction kept 15 bases outside the gene matches. The CDR3 bases are TGTGCCAGCAGTCCTATCCCCCCCGCTGCGGGAGCAGATACGCAGTATTTT. This gives the protein CASSPIPPAAGADTQYF.